These 5 T cell receptor beta chains were all obtained from the same sample, sequenced in a study of T-cell reconstitution after alpha-beta-depleted transplantation in children (dated by TCRdb to the mid-2010s). The library was prepared using PCR. Instrument used: Illumina HiSeq 2500. TCR library preparation used molecular barcoding, with unique molecular identifiers applied to normalize quantification of the TCRbeta repertoire. TCRdb reran the public reads through fastp at Q25 and MiXCR, keeping productive beta chains. Every distinct CDR3 protein forms one entry, paired with its most common genes and DNA. This sample holds 200,000 to 250,000 distinct CDR3 sequences; approximately 8.9% were observed only once. 6.3% of the sample lies in the top ten. What the treatment or condition label conveys for this sample: allogeneic hematopoietic cell transplantation with graft depleted of TCRalphabeta T cells and CD19 B cells.

Sequenced here: PBMCs, mostly from graft donor cells, sampled 180 days after TCRalphabeta/CD19-depleted stem cell transplant. The receptors were sampled from a male patient younger than 18 who had a stem cell transplant for acute lymphoblastic leukemia, so the T cells may come from the graft donor.

In this sample, this clonotype turned up many times. The gene calls are TRBV20-1 and TRBJ2-3; TRBD1 might be the D (6 bases). V dropped 3 bases and J dropped 1 base, with 11 bases sitting between them. The CDR3 consists of 14 residues. In germline, CDR1 is DFQATT, CDR2 SNEGSKA (reference sequence). The CDR3 sequence is CSASRGSGTDTQYF. The CDR3 DNA reads TGCAGTGCTAGTAGGGGGTCGGGCACAGATACGCAGTATTTT.

This clonotype has ten or more counts. The genes are TRBV27 and TRBJ1-5; D is unresolved. This CDR3 is built from 13 residues. V lost 3 bases and J 4 bases, leaving 7 bases between the germline ends. The germline V gene encodes CDR1 MNHEY and CDR2 SMNVEV (reference sequence). The CDR3 DNA reads TGTGCCAGCAGTTTTACGGATAATCAGCCCCAGCATTTT. Protein: CASSFTDNQPQHF.

This clonotype was seen many times. This chain connects TRBV5-1 to TRBJ1-4, with 9 positions matching TRBD1. Germline CDR1 is SGHRS and CDR2 is YFSETQ. The CDR3 is 15 amino acids. Unmatched junction bases numbered 8, after V lost 3 bases and J lost 8 bases. CDR3 sequence: CASSYGTGRQEKLFF. In nucleotides, the CDR3 is TGCGCCAGCAGCTATGGGACAGGGAGGCAAGAAAAACTGTTTTTT.

In its sample, this clonotype was seen many times. This chain links TRBV5-1 with TRBJ1-2; D might be TRBD1 (5 bases). CDR1 is SGHRS and CDR2 is YFSETQ in the germline V gene. CDR3 size: 16 residues. Deletions cut 4 bases from V and 7 bases from J, with 23 bases between. The CDR3 loop reads CASSLPGGALVGGYTF. CDR3 coding DNA: TGCGCCAGCAGCCTTCCCGGTGGGGCGCTCGTAGGTGGCTACACCTTC.

This clonotype was picked up a small number of times. V gene TRBV28 combines with J gene TRBJ1-2; no clear D. V dropped 5 bases and J dropped 0 bases, with 13 bases sitting between them. The CDR3 extends over 15 amino acids. Germline V lookup: CDR1 MDHEN, CDR2 SYDVKM. The CDR3 DNA is TGTGCCAGCAGTGGTAGCGGGGTTGCTAACTATGGCTACACCTTC. Amino acids: CASSGSGVANYGYTF.